The next 8 T cell receptor beta chains were all read from a single sample in a study of vaccination effects on CD4 cells after COVID-19. The protocol was immunoSEQ multiplex PCR, while the TCRdb copy is restricted to in-frame clones and leaves out a portion. The sample yields approximately 47,000 clones, 76% seen once. CD4+ T cells were isolated after roughly nine days of culture. Which antigens these TCRs recognize remains unknown. Sequenced here: CD4+ T cells from PBMCs cultured without peptide, sampled before COVID-19 vaccination. The receptors were sampled from a human donor who had a prior SARS-CoV-2 infection.

The J gene is TRBJ1-4, the V gene TRBV5-1, with 9 positions matching TRBD1. This CDR3 contains 15 residues. The germline CDR1 and CDR2 sequences are SGHRS and YFSETQ. Trimming took 3 bases from V and 7 from J; bases not matched to a gene: 7. This chain's CDR3 is CASSSTGQGPEKLFF. Written as DNA, the CDR3 is TGCGCCAGCAGCTCTACGGGACAGGGTCCTGAAAAACTGTTTTTT.

The chain recombines TRBV6-6 with TRBJ2-2; D possibly corresponds to TRBD2 (5 bases). CDR3 size: 12 residues. V lost 8 bases and J 3 bases, leaving 7 bases between the germline ends. Germline V gene sequence: CDR1 MNHNY, CDR2 SVGAGI (reference sequence). The CDR3 DNA reads TGTGCCAGCCGGGGATACACCGGGGAGCTGTTTTTT. This sequence encodes CASRGYTGELFF.

The chain combines TRBV7-9 with TRBJ2-7, with 8 bases matching TRBD1. Germline V lookup: CDR1 SEHNR, CDR2 FQNEAQ (reference sequence). This CDR3 is 16 amino acids long. V lost 4 bases and J lost 3; bases outside the gene matches: 11. CDR3 residues: CASSSDPGQEHYEQYF. The CDR3 region has the DNA TGTGCCAGCAGCTCCGATCCGGGACAGGAACACTACGAGCAGTACTTC.

By frequency in the sample, this clone is medium-sized. The chain is built from TRBV10-3 and TRBJ1-6; TRBD1 is a possible D gene (6 bases). The V end was cut by 7 bases, the J end by 9 bases, with 10 bases between. Germline V gene data show CDR1 as ENHRY and CDR2 as SYGVKD. The CDR3 sequence is 12 residues long. CDR3 protein: CAINRVGSPLHF. The CDR3 bases are TGTGCCATCAACAGGGTGGGTTCACCCCTCCACTTT.

The chain employs TRBV4-3 and TRBJ2-3, with D perhaps TRBD1 or TRBD2 (5 bases each). Trimming left V 5 bases short and J 4 bases short, with 10 bases between. Germline CDR1 and CDR2: LGHNA and YSLEER. The CDR3 has 13 residues. CDR3 amino acids: CASSSRGADTQYF. DNA of the CDR3: TGCGCCAGCAGCTCTCGGGGCGCAGATACGCAGTATTTT.

This chain uses TRBV30 with TRBJ2-1; D uncertain. V dropped 0 bases and J dropped 3 bases, with 6 bases sitting between them. This CDR3 contains 13 residues. Germline V gives CDR1 GTSNPN, CDR2 SVGIG (reference sequence). CDR3 loop: CAWSVGSYNEQFF. The DNA for the CDR3 is TGTGCCTGGAGTGTCGGAAGCTACAATGAGCAGTTCTTC.

The CDR3 coding sequence is TGTGCCAGCTCACCCGCCGGGGGCCGACGCTACGAGCAGTACTTC. Translated, it gives CASSPAGGRRYEQYF. V and J are TRBV18 and TRBJ2-7; D is tentatively TRBD1 or TRBD2 (6 bases each). The CDR3 is made up of 15 amino acids. Germline CDR1 is KGHSH and CDR2 is LQKENI. Trimming pared 3 bases from V and 3 bases from J, leaving 15 bases between.

CDR3 nucleotide sequence: TGTGCCATCAGTGGAGATTTAAACTATGGCTACACCTTC. Translation: CAISGDLNYGYTF. V and J are TRBV10-3 and TRBJ1-2; no clear D. From germline, CDR1 is ENHRY and CDR2 SYGVKD. The CDR3 covers 13 residues. Between the trimmed V and J ends, which lost 4 bases and 2 bases, there was a span of 8 bases.